The 28 T cell receptor beta chains listed next were all sequenced from one sample in a study of vaccination effects on CD4 cells after COVID-19 (dated by TCRdb to between 2021 and 2022). After around ten days of culture, CD4+ T cells were isolated with the EasySep CD4+ T cell isolation kit. Each participant received two doses of an mRNA SARS-CoV-2 vaccine, either BNT162b2 or mRNA-1273. Library method: the immunoSEQ multiplex PCR assay. TCRdb holds this immuneACCESS table with in-frame rearrangements only. Some clones are missing; in checked studies, unresolved V genes explain under half, and the rest has no known cause. For this sample there are approximately 38,000 clones; approximately 70% appear just once. The top ten clones comprise about 8% of the sample. These receptors have no identified antigens. The sample consisted of CD4+ T cells from PBMCs cultured without peptide, taken after COVID-19 vaccination. All receptors come from a human donor who received a COVID-19 vaccine.

This clone was found a few times. The rearrangement uses TRBV4-1 and TRBJ1-5; 10 bases fit TRBD1. Germline loops: CDR1 MGHRA, CDR2 YSYEKL. The ends lost 4 bases at V and 3 bases at J; junction bases unmatched: 9. This CDR3 has 17 residues. CDR3: CASSPRDRGNLNQPQHF. In DNA form, the CDR3 reads TGCGCCAGCAGCCCCAGGGACAGGGGAAACCTCAATCAGCCCCAGCATTTT.

This chain links TRBV6-1 with TRBJ2-2; no reliable D call. The V gene's germline CDR1 is MNHNS and CDR2 SASEGT. The CDR3 extends over 12 amino acids. The V gene lost 2 bases and the J gene lost 7 bases, with 5 bases spanning the gap. CDR3 DNA sequence: TGTGCCAGCAGTGAATTCATCGGGGAGCTGTTTTTT. Its translation: CASSEFIGELFF.

This clone was observed a handful of times. At one of its ends the junction is not consistent with the germline gene, which may arise from a read error. The chain links TRBV29-1 to TRBJ1-2; D is uncertain. CDR1 SQVTM and CDR2 ANQGSEA come from the germline V gene. CDR3 size: 8 residues. CDR3 sequence reads: CSAEGYTF. CDR3 nucleotides: TGCAGCGCTGAAGGCTACACCTTC. Based on the CDR3 plus reference TRBV29-1 and TRBJ1-2, the full variable domain is SAVISQKPSRDICQRGTSLTIQCQVDSQVTMMFWYRQQPGQSLTLIATANQGSEATYESGFVIDKFPISRPNLTFSTLTVSNMSPEDSSIYLCSAEGYTFGSGTRLTVV.

V is TRBV11-2 and J is TRBJ1-2, with a weak D call TRBD1 (6 bases). Germline CDR1 reads SGHAT; CDR2 reads FQNNGV. V dropped 2 bases and J dropped 8 bases, with 18 bases sitting between them. This CDR3 is 15 amino acids long. The CDR3 DNA reads as TGTGCCAGCAGCTTATTGGGGGGCTTCGGGCGAGGCTACACCTTC. As protein: CASSLLGGFGRGYTF.

This clone was recorded once. The chain uses TRBV10-3 and TRBJ1-1; the match to TRBD1 covers 7 bases. The ends lost 10 bases at V and 0 bases at J; junction bases unmatched: 5. CDR3 length: 13 amino acids. Germline lookup yields CDR1 ENHRY and CDR2 SYGVKD. As DNA, the CDR3 is TGTGCCACCTTGACAGGGATGAACACTGAAGCTTTCTTT. Its protein product is CATLTGMNTEAFF.

This chain joins TRBV9 and TRBJ2-3; 7 bases map to TRBD2. The J segment lost 2 bases and the V segment lost 3 bases, leaving 15 bases of the junction unmatched. Per germline, CDR1 SGDLS and CDR2 YYNGEE. The CDR3 totals 18 residues. CDR3 in amino acids: CASSGHPDLAEFTDTQYF. CDR3 nucleotide sequence: TGTGCCAGCAGCGGCCACCCAGACCTAGCGGAGTTCACAGATACGCAGTATTTT. The variable domain in full, completed from reference TRBV9 and TRBJ2-3, reads DSGVTQTPKHLITATGQRVTLRCSPRSGDLSVYWYQQSLDQGLQFLIQYYNGEERAKGNILERFSAQQFPDLHSELNLSSLELGDSALYFCASSGHPDLAEFTDTQYFGPGTRLTVL.

This rearrangement joins TRBV21-1 to TRBJ2-5. TRBV21-1 is assigned pseudogene status. The CDR3 runs to 15 residues. CDR3 nucleotide sequence: TGTGCCAGCAGCAAAGAGGGCCAAGGAAAAGAGACCCAGTACTTC. Encoded protein: CASSKEGQGKETQYF.

The genes are TRBV7-2 and TRBJ2-5, with 9 bases identical to TRBD2. V was pared by 5 bases and J by 4 bases, with 11 bases of the junction left unmatched. The germline V gene encodes CDR1 SGHTA and CDR2 FQGNSA. CDR3 length: 16 amino acids. This CDR3 is CASSEGVAGAGETQYF. The CDR3 nucleotides are TGTGCCAGCAGCGAGGGGGTAGCGGGAGCAGGAGAGACCCAGTACTTC.

This chain connects TRBV11-3 to TRBJ1-3, with 11 bases that match TRBD1. CDR3 length equals 19 residues. CDR1 is SGHNT and CDR2 is YENEEA in the germline V gene. Unmatched junction bases numbered 22, after V lost 7 bases and J lost 8 bases. CDR3 nucleotides: TGTGCCAGCACCCCTACCCCGGGACAGGGGGAAGAGCGCCGATACACCATATATTTT. As protein: CASTPTPGQGEERRYTIYF.

The chain has TRBV3-1 (or the pseudogene TRBV3-2) and TRBJ2-1; maybe TRBD2 (6 bases). V was pared by 3 bases and J by 7 bases, with 13 bases between. This CDR3 comprises 14 residues. The V gene's germline CDR1 is LGHDT and CDR2 YNNKEL (reference sequence). This chain's CDR3 is CASSQRGGDNEQFF. The CDR3 nucleotides are TGTGCCAGCAGCCAGAGGGGCGGGGATAATGAGCAGTTCTTC.

In its sample, this clone was seen a few times. The V gene is TRBV7-8, the J gene TRBJ1-2, with a tentative D call TRBD1 (5 bases). Germline-derived CDR1 and CDR2 are SGHVS and FQNEAQ. The CDR3 runs to 15 residues. Between the trimmed V and J ends, which lost 3 bases and 8 bases, there was a span of 19 bases. CDR3 coding DNA: TGTGCCAGCAGCTTGGACACCGACCCATATTGGGGCTACACCTTC. This translates into CASSLDTDPYWGYTF.

The rearrangement links TRBV27 to TRBJ1-2; D perhaps matches TRBD1 (6 bases). Germline loops: CDR1 MNHEY, CDR2 SMNVEV (reference sequence). The CDR3 runs 14 residues. V was trimmed by 10 bases and J by 5 bases, leaving 20 bases between them. CDR3 residues: CATRSGGVLYGYTF. The CDR3 nucleotides are TGTGCCACCCGCTCGGGGGGCGTTTTGTATGGCTACACCTTC.

The rearrangement links TRBV6-5 to TRBJ1-2; the D is unclear. V lost 2 bases and J lost 8, with 12 bases in between. CDR1 is MNHEY, CDR2 SVGAGI, per germline. The CDR3 is 13 residues long. The CDR3 here is CASSYRDGEGYTF. CDR3 bases: TGTGCCAGCAGTTACCGAGATGGGGAAGGCTACACCTTC.

The chain joins TRBV5-1 to TRBJ2-2; 9 positions match TRBD1. CDR1 SGHRS and CDR2 YFSETQ come from the germline V gene. The CDR3 totals 15 residues. The V segment lost 7 bases and the J segment 6 bases; nucleotides outside the gene matches: 10. CDR3 sequence: CASSGGQGTSGELFF. The CDR3 DNA follows: TGCGCCAGCTCTGGGGGACAGGGAACGTCCGGGGAGCTGTTTTTT.

The chain carries TRBV25-1 and TRBJ2-1; TRBD2 aligns across 9 bases. Germline CDR1 is MGHDK and CDR2 is SYGVNS. J gave up 7 bases and V 7 bases, and 5 bases lay outside the gene matches. The length of the CDR3 is 13 residues. CDR3 nucleotide sequence: TGTGCCAGCAAACTAGCGGGTGGAAATGAGCAGTTCTTC. Protein: CASKLAGGNEQFF.

DNA of the CDR3: TGTGCCAGCAGTTATAAGCCGGGGGAGACCCAGTACTTC. It encodes CASSYKPGETQYF. This chain connects TRBV6-5 to TRBJ2-5; possibly TRBD2 for D (5 bases). Germline-derived CDR1 and CDR2 are MNHEY and SVGAGI. Trimming took 3 bases from V and 5 from J, leaving 10 bases between them. The CDR3 loop spans 13 amino acids.

CDR3: CASSMYLAGSGANVLTF. The DNA of the CDR3 is TGTGCCAGTAGTATGTATCTAGCCGGGTCTGGGGCCAACGTCCTGACTTTC. The gene calls are TRBV19 and TRBJ2-6, with D possibly matching TRBD2 (5 bases). The CDR3 loop spans 17 amino acids. Germline-derived CDR1 and CDR2 are LNHDA and SQIVND (reference sequence). Trimming cost V 3 bases and J 1 base, with 13 bases left between them.

This clone showed up just once. The gene calls are TRBV7-2 and TRBJ2-3; TRBD2 matches at 10 bases. In germline, CDR1 is SGHTA, CDR2 FQGNSA. The J segment lost 7 bases and the V segment lost 4 bases, leaving 8 bases of the junction unmatched. The CDR3 is 15 amino acids. CDR3 sequence (DNA): TGTGCCAGCAGCTCCCAGTTAGCGGGAGGCTATACGCAGTATTTT. This encodes CASSSQLAGGYTQYF.

The J gene is TRBJ2-1, the V gene TRBV24-1; 12 nucleotides match TRBD2. The CDR3 consists of 15 residues. In germline, CDR1 is KGHDR, CDR2 SFDVKD. V lost 7 bases to trimming and J lost 7 bases; unmatched junction nucleotides: 7. This chain's CDR3 is CATSLTSGGPNEQFF. CDR3 DNA: TGTGCCACCAGCCTGACTAGCGGGGGACCTAATGAGCAGTTCTTC.

This chain uses TRBV27 with TRBJ2-1, with 11 bases fitting TRBD2. The trim removed 11 bases at V and 7 bases at J, leaving 16 bases unmatched. The V gene's germline CDR1 is MNHEY and CDR2 SMNVEV (reference sequence). The CDR3 extends over 16 amino acids. Here the CDR3 DNA reads TGTGCCGTAAATACCGATAGCGGGGGGGCGTATAATGAGCAGTTCTTC. It encodes CAVNTDSGGAYNEQFF.

This chain connects TRBV7-2 to TRBJ1-4; D is possibly TRBD1 (5 bases). The V gene lost 5 bases and the J gene lost 16 bases, with 20 bases spanning the gap. In germline, CDR1 is SGHTA, CDR2 FQGNSA. This CDR3 contains 13 residues. This CDR3 is CASSLSRDKSPFF. For the CDR3, the DNA is TGTGCCAGCAGCCTGTCCAGGGATAAATCCCCGTTTTTT.

The chain joins TRBV6-1 to TRBJ2-3; D is uncertain. Trimming cost V 1 base and J 6 bases, with 8 bases left between them. Per germline, CDR1 MNHNS and CDR2 SASEGT. The CDR3 consists of 13 residues. The CDR3 loop reads CASSEGQQDTQYF. CDR3 bases: TGTGCCAGCAGTGAAGGACAACAGGATACGCAGTATTTT.

This clone has just a few counts. This chain joins TRBV18 and TRBJ1-6; D is unresolved. The length of the CDR3 is 15 residues. Germline V CDR1 and CDR2: KGHSH, LQKENI. The V gene lost 4 bases and the J gene lost 7 bases, with 14 bases spanning the gap. The CDR3 region has the DNA TGTGCCAGCTCACTCATAGTTGGGGAGAATTCACCCCTCCACTTT. It translates to CASSLIVGENSPLHF.

Only one count was recorded for this clone. The chain combines TRBV29-1 with TRBJ2-5, with D unresolved. The germline gives CDR1 SQVTM, CDR2 ANQGSEA. The V gene lost 4 bases and the J gene lost 0 bases, with 6 bases spanning the gap. There are 12 residues in the CDR3. The CDR3 bases are TGCAGCGTTGTAGGGAACCAAGAGACCCAGTACTTC. It yields the protein CSVVGNQETQYF. Complete variable domain (other parts from reference TRBV29-1 and TRBJ2-5): SAVISQKPSRDICQRGTSLTIQCQVDSQVTMMFWYRQQPGQSLTLIATANQGSEATYESGFVIDKFPISRPNLTFSTLTVSNMSPEDSSIYLCSVVGNQETQYFGPGTRLLVL.

The rearrangement links TRBV3-1 (or the pseudogene TRBV3-2) to TRBJ2-1, with TRBD2 identical over 12 bases. Trimming at V came to 0 bases and at J to 3 bases, leaving 6 bases not matched to a gene. Germline V gene sequence: CDR1 LGHDT, CDR2 YNNKEL (reference sequence). The CDR3 is made up of 18 amino acids. The CDR3 reads CASSQDKTSGGRYNEQFF. The CDR3 nucleotides are TGTGCCAGCAGCCAAGATAAAACTAGCGGGGGGCGCTACAATGAGCAGTTCTTC.

The chain combines TRBV6-6 with TRBJ2-1, with 8 nucleotides matching TRBD2. V lost 5 bases and J lost 2; bases outside the gene matches: 5. CDR3 length: 15 residues. The germline gives CDR1 MNHNY, CDR2 SVGAGI (reference sequence). CDR3 residues: CASSRPGLAYNEQFF. DNA for the CDR3: TGTGCCAGCAGTCGACCGGGACTAGCCTACAATGAGCAGTTCTTC.

The V call is TRBV7-2, the J call TRBJ2-4; 8 nucleotides match TRBD2. The length of the CDR3 is 15 residues. CDR1 and CDR2 (germline): SGHTA, FQGNSA. The ends lost 5 bases at V and 6 bases at J; junction bases unmatched: 9. CDR3 nucleotide sequence: TGTGCCAGCAGCATCGTAGCGGGACGGGGAAACATTCAGTACTTC. This translates into CASSIVAGRGNIQYF.

This chain uses TRBV12-3 or TRBV12-4 with TRBJ2-7; no reliable D call. Between the trimmed V and J ends, which lost 0 bases and 10 bases, there was a span of 10 bases. The CDR3 loop spans 12 amino acids. Here the CDR3 DNA reads TGTGCCAGCAGTTTAGCTCGACAAATACAGTACTTC. This codes for CASSLARQIQYF.